This TCR beta chain was identified in a study of shared clonotypes between healthy human individuals. The method was immunoSEQ multiplex PCR; TCRdb's version includes in-frame clones alone and lacks a portion of them. The sample yields about 1 million clones, more than 65% seen once. Study-level findings and limits: An expected dependence of interdonor clonotype sharing on sequencing depth was noted. At large depth, rarefaction still showed sorted-subset sequencing to be incomplete. Memory subsets had estimated richness that was generally smaller than that of naive subsets.

Only one count was recorded for this clone. Its antigen is unknown. Input material: memory CD4+ T cells sorted from blood. Indicated subset: CD45RA-negative fraction. The TCR sequence derives from a man aged 18 to 29 in good health.

CDR3 DNA sequence: TGTGCCAGCAGGCGGACAGGGGGCTGGGCAGATACGCAGTATTTT. Its protein product is CASRRTGGWADTQYF. This chain links TRBV11-2 with TRBJ2-3; 11 bases fit TRBD1. The CDR3 runs to 15 residues. The V gene end was trimmed by 6 bases and the J gene end by 4 bases; junction bases not matched to a gene: 6. Germline V gene data show CDR1 as SGHAT and CDR2 as FQNNGV.